What follows describes a single T cell receptor (beta chain). Antigen: not known. With 6 bases clipped from V and 1 base from J, the junction kept 9 bases outside the gene matches. Germline lookup yields CDR1 MNHEY and CDR2 SMNVEV (reference sequence). This CDR3 is built from 16 residues. Assay: immunoSEQ multiplex PCR; the TCRdb copy retains only in-frame clones and omits some. Seen here are approximately 200,000 clones, about 72% observed once, and the top ten hold roughly 13%. The entry originates in a study of cytotoxic CD8 clonotypes in ibrutinib-treated CLL. Study observations and caveats: Contraction or stability on treatment was seen for public clonotypes, which were uncommon.

The TCR was taken from a human donor with chronic lymphocytic leukemia. The sample here was PBMCs, taken after 24 months of ibrutinib treatment. The chain links TRBV27 to TRBJ2-1; TRBD2 agrees at 7 bases. CDR3 sequence: CASRPRGGGSYNEQFF. The CDR3 DNA follows: TGTGCCAGCAGACCCCGGGGCGGGGGATCCTACAATGAGCAGTTCTTC.